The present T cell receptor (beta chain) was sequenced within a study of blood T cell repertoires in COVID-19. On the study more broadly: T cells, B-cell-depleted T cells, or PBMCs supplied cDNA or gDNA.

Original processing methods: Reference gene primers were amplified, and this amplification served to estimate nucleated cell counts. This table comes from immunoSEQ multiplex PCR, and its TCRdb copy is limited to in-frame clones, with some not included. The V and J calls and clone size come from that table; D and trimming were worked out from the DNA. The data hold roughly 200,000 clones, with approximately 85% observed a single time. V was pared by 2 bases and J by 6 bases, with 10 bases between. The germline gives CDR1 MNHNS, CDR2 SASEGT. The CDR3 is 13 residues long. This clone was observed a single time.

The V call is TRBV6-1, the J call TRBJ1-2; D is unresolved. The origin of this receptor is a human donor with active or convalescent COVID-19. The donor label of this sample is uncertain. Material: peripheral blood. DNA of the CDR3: TGTGCCAGCAGTGAACGCCCGAGGGATGGCTACACCTTC. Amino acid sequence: CASSERPRDGYTF.